These 8 T cell receptor beta chains share one sample of origin, sequenced in a study of blood T cell repertoires in COVID-19. Libraries were prepared by immunoSEQ multiplex PCR; TCRdb keeps only in-frame clonotypes and omits some of them. The sample holds 100,000 or so clones, about 86% seen once. Source material: PBMCs or T cells enriched from blood (not recorded which). These TCRs come from a woman aged 45-65 years who had recovered from COVID-19.

The gene calls are TRBV5-6 and TRBJ2-1; D is possibly TRBD2 (6 bases). Germline-derived CDR1 and CDR2 are SGHDT and YYEEEE. The CDR3 is 15 residues long. Trimming stripped 1 base from V and 6 bases from J, with 14 bases between. DNA for the CDR3: TGTGCCAGCAGCTTGAGGAGGGGTCTGATCAATGAGCAGTTCTTC. Residues: CASSLRRGLINEQFF.

The genes are TRBV3-1 (or the pseudogene TRBV3-2) and TRBJ1-2; tentative D call: TRBD1 (5 bases). V lost 3 bases to trimming and J lost 7 bases, with 12 bases between them. The CDR3 loop spans 13 amino acids. Looked up from germline, CDR1 is LGHDT and CDR2 is YNNKEL (reference sequence). The CDR3 reads CASSHQGRGGYTF. In nucleotides, the CDR3 is TGTGCCAGCAGCCACCAGGGAAGAGGTGGCTACACCTTC.

The sample holds a few counts of this clone. The CDR3 sequence is CASSDRDKSSYEQYF. The CDR3 coding sequence is TGTGCCAGCTCAGACCGGGACAAGAGCTCCTACGAGCAGTACTTC. The rearrangement uses TRBV18 and TRBJ2-7; weak D call: TRBD1 (6 bases). In germline, CDR1 is KGHSH, CDR2 LQKENI. This CDR3 contains 15 residues. V dropped 5 bases and J dropped 0 bases, with 14 bases sitting between them.

This chain connects TRBV20-1 to TRBJ2-4, with 7 bases identical to TRBD2. This CDR3 comprises 16 residues. Germline V gene sequence: CDR1 DFQATT, CDR2 SNEGSKA (reference sequence). The trim removed 6 bases at V and 0 bases at J, leaving 11 bases unmatched. For the CDR3, the DNA is TGCAGTGCAAGTGGAGCGGGAATGTTAGCCAAAAACATTCAGTACTTC. It is translated as CSASGAGMLAKNIQYF.

This chain joins TRBV10-1 and TRBJ2-3; the D gene is possibly TRBD1 (6 bases). Trimming pared 4 bases from V and 0 bases from J, leaving 11 bases between. This CDR3 region has 15 residues. Germline V gene sequence: CDR1 WNHNN, CDR2 SYGVQD (reference sequence). The CDR3 spells CASSAQGPSTDTQYF. The CDR3 DNA sequence: TGCGCCAGCAGTGCTCAGGGGCCAAGCACAGATACGCAGTATTTT.

The chain couples TRBV12-3 or TRBV12-4 to TRBJ2-7; TRBD1 is a possible D gene (6 bases). The CDR3 has 13 residues. V was cut by 4 bases and J by 3 bases, with 10 bases left in between. CDR3 in DNA: TGTGCCAGCAGTTGGACAGACAACTACGAGCAGTACTTC. It translates to CASSWTDNYEQYF.

V gene TRBV2 combines with J gene TRBJ2-5, with TRBD2 matching 8 bases. The ends lost 3 bases at V and 3 bases at J; junction bases unmatched: 6. Germline CDR1 reads SNHLY; CDR2 reads FYNNEI. The CDR3 runs to 15 residues. CDR3 region: CASSDERGPKETQYF. The CDR3 region has the DNA TGTGCCAGCAGTGATGAGCGGGGGCCGAAAGAGACCCAGTACTTC.

The gene calls are TRBV2 and TRBJ2-5; 7 positions match TRBD1. V was pared by 4 bases and J by 5 bases, with 10 bases of the junction left unmatched. Germline CDR1 reads SNHLY; CDR2 reads FYNNEI. The CDR3 has 15 amino acids. The CDR3 reads CASSVPGQTSETQYF. Written as DNA, the CDR3 is TGTGCCAGCAGTGTGCCGGGACAGACCTCCGAGACCCAGTACTTC.